The 11 T cell receptor beta chains listed next were all sequenced from one sample in a study of OX40 agonist ivuxolimab in advanced cancers. The table came from immunoSEQ multiplex PCR; TCRdb's copy has only in-frame clones and leaves some out. The sample lists about 86,000 clones; roughly 92% were seen once. The sample was CD4+ or CD8+ T cells sorted from blood, taken in a trial of the OX40 agonist ivuxolimab. The source is an adult with an advanced solid tumor such as melanoma, head and neck, liver or kidney cancer.

The rearrangement links TRBV5-1 to TRBJ2-3; D perhaps matches TRBD1 (5 bases). The CDR3 runs to 15 residues. Between the trimmed V and J ends, which lost 4 bases and 0 bases, there was a span of 12 bases. Germline V lookup: CDR1 SGHRS, CDR2 YFSETQ. This CDR3 reads CASSIQGLSTDTQYF. DNA of the CDR3: TGCGCCAGCAGCATCCAGGGTTTAAGCACAGATACGCAGTATTTT.

The rearrangement uses TRBV7-3 and TRBJ2-1; 8 nucleotides match TRBD2. The CDR3 spans 15 residues. Germline V CDR1 and CDR2: SGHTA, FQGTGA. The J segment lost 4 bases and the V segment lost 5 bases, leaving 7 bases of the junction unmatched. The DNA for the CDR3 is TGTGCCAGCAGCCCTACTAGCGGACTTTACAATGAGCAGTTCTTC. Its translation is CASSPTSGLYNEQFF. Full variable domain (missing parts from reference TRBV7-3 and TRBJ2-1): GAGVSQTPSNKVTEKGKYVELRCDPISGHTALYWYRQSLGQGPEFLIYFQGTGAADDSGLPNDRFFAVRPEGSVSTLKIQRTERGDSAVYLCASSPTSGLYNEQFFGPGTRLTVL.

As DNA, the CDR3 is TGCGCCAGCAGGGCCGGGGAGCTGTTTTTT. The encoded protein is CASRAGELFF. The chain is built from TRBV10-2 and TRBJ2-2; D is ambiguous. Between the trimmed V and J ends, which lost 6 bases and 6 bases, there was a span of 2 bases. CDR1 is WSHSY and CDR2 is SAAADI in the germline V gene. This CDR3 has 10 amino acids.

V usage is TRBV20-1 and J usage is TRBJ1-2; D might be TRBD1 (5 bases). Germline CDR1 and CDR2: DFQATT and SNEGSKA (reference sequence). The V and J ends lost 5 bases and 7 bases respectively, with 11 bases between them. The CDR3 length is 11 residues. The CDR3: CSAQPGFGYTF. DNA for the CDR3: TGCAGTGCTCAACCAGGGTTTGGCTACACCTTC.

The chain has TRBV18 and TRBJ2-7; D gene uncertain. This CDR3 contains 15 residues. Trimming stripped 2 bases from V and 2 bases from J, with 13 bases between. In germline, CDR1 is KGHSH, CDR2 LQKENI. The CDR3 DNA sequence: TGTGCCAGCTCACCAATTTTCGGAGCCACCTACGAGCAGTACTTC. Translated, it gives CASSPIFGATYEQYF.

This sequence joins TRBV30 and TRBJ1-4, with 7 bases identical to TRBD1. V lost 4 bases, J lost 2 bases, and 4 bases stayed unmatched. Germline values: CDR1 GTSNPN, CDR2 SVGIG (reference sequence). The CDR3 has 14 amino acids. The CDR3 DNA is TGTGCCTGGAACAGGGGCCAGACTAATGAAAAACTGTTTTTT. Encoded protein: CAWNRGQTNEKLFF.

In its sample, this clone was seen once. This chain joins TRBV5-1 and TRBJ2-7, with 7 bases matching TRBD2. The CDR3 length is 15 residues. Germline loops: CDR1 SGHRS, CDR2 YFSETQ. With V trimmed by 3 bases and J by 6 bases, 12 bases remained unmatched. The CDR3 region is CASSSLPQGRGEQYF. CDR3 DNA: TGCGCCAGCAGCTCTCTGCCCCAAGGGAGGGGCGAGCAGTACTTC.

The chain combines TRBV10-1 with TRBJ2-7, with a tentative D call TRBD1 (6 bases). This CDR3 is 12 amino acids long. V lost 7 bases, J lost 4 bases, and 11 bases lay in between. Germline values: CDR1 WNHNN, CDR2 SYGVQD (reference sequence). As DNA, the CDR3 is TGCGCCAGCAAGGTGGGGGCATACGAGCAGTACTTC. Its protein is CASKVGAYEQYF.

The chain combines TRBV18 with TRBJ2-1; 8 bases line up with TRBD1. Germline V gene lookup returns CDR1 KGHSH and CDR2 LQKENI. Unmatched junction bases numbered 10, after V lost 6 bases and J lost 3 bases. CDR3 length: 16 residues. The CDR3 here is CASSLGTGGIYNEQFF. Written as DNA, the CDR3 is TGTGCCAGCTCCCTGGGAACAGGGGGTATCTACAATGAGCAGTTCTTC.

This clone appeared a single time. The rearrangement joins TRBV7-3 to TRBJ1-5; D may be TRBD1 (6 bases). Trimming shortened V by 4 bases and J by 6 bases, and 19 bases separated the two germline ends. Germline V CDR1 and CDR2: SGHTA, FQGTGA. The CDR3 has 16 residues. CDR3 nucleotide sequence: TGTGCCAGCAGCTGGGGGGAGCACAGGGCGCCTCAGCCCCAGCATTTT. Its translation: CASSWGEHRAPQPQHF.

The J gene is TRBJ2-5, the V gene TRBV18; possible D gene TRBD2, 7 bases. V lost 0 bases and J 5 bases, leaving 16 bases between the germline ends. CDR1 and CDR2 (germline): KGHSH, LQKENI. The CDR3 length is 16 residues. The CDR3 reads CASSPPGRGFQETQYF. The DNA for the CDR3 is TGTGCCAGCTCACCACCGGGGAGGGGGTTCCAGGAGACCCAGTACTTC.